These 3 T cell receptor beta chains share one sample of origin, sequenced in a study of blood T cell repertoires in COVID-19 (dated by TCRdb to 2020 to 2022). Library preparation used the immunoSEQ multiplex PCR assay. The source is immuneACCESS, and TCRdb retained only in-frame sequences with V and J called. Part of the clones is not carried over; for the studies checked, unresolved V genes explain less than half of this, and the remainder is unexplained. For this sample there are fewer than 350,000 clones; approximately 88% appear just once. The ten largest clones represent approximately 1% of the sample. Sequencing used PBMCs or T cells enriched from blood (not recorded which). The receptor source for this set is a woman in her 30s who had recovered from COVID-19.

V usage is TRBV7-2 and J usage is TRBJ1-2; D possibly corresponds to TRBD1 (5 bases). The V and J ends lost 4 bases and 5 bases respectively, with 11 bases between them. In germline, CDR1 is SGHTA, CDR2 FQGNSA. The CDR3 has 13 residues. The CDR3 DNA sequence: TGTGCCAGCAGCTCAGGGACTGTTTATGGCTACACCTTC. Protein product: CASSSGTVYGYTF.

The chain has TRBV7-2 and TRBJ1-6; 10 nucleotides agree with TRBD1. Germline V gene data show CDR1 as SGHTA and CDR2 as FQGNSA. V was clipped by 5 bases and J by 9 bases; unmatched bases: 7. The CDR3 is made up of 15 amino acids. The CDR3 coding sequence is TGTGCCAGCAGCCCCAGGGACAGGGGACTTTCACCCCTCCACTTT. Its translation is CASSPRDRGLSPLHF.

The gene calls are TRBV28 and TRBJ1-2; D is ambiguous. V was shortened by 3 bases and J by 5 bases, with 13 bases between the two germline ends. The germline CDR1 and CDR2 sequences are MDHEN and SYDVKM. The CDR3 contains 14 residues. This chain's CDR3 is CASSFPLDSYGYTF. The CDR3 DNA sequence: TGTGCCAGCAGTTTCCCCTTGGACTCGTATGGCTACACCTTC.